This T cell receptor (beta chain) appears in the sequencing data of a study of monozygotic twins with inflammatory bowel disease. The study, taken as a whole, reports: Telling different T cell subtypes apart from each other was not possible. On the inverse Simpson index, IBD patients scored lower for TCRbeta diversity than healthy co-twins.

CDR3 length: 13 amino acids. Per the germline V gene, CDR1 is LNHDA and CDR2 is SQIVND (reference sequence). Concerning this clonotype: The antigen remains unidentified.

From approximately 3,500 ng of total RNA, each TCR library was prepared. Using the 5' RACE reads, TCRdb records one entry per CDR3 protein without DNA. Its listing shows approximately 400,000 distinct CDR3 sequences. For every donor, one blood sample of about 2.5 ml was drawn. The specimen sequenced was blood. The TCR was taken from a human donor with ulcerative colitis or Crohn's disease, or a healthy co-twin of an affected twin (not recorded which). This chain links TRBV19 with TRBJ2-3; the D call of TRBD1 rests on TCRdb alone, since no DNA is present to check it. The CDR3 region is CASRDRGTDTQYF. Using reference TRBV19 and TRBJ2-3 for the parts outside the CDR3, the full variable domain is DGGITQSPKYLFRKEGQNVTLSCEQNLNHDAMYWYRQDPGQGLRLIYYSQIVNDFQKGDIAEGYSVSREKKESFPLTVTSAQKNPTAFYLCASRDRGTDTQYFGPGTRLTVL.